The T cell receptor (beta chain) under discussion was sequenced for a study of T cells in Graves' hyperthyroidism and ophthalmopathy. Amplified TCR beta CDR3 regions derived from RNA transcripts. The HTBI primer set served for first-round RT-PCR of the TCR CDR3. In TCRdb, the multiplex PCR reads were re-called with MiXCR into one record per CDR3 protein. The sample has around 700,000 distinct CDR3 sequences, under 45% seen once; the top ten hold about a third. This clonotype was detected a few times. Sequence at one end of the junction differs from germline and may be a read error. The CDR3 is made up of 16 amino acids. Germline assignment: CDR1 MNHNS and CDR2 SASEGT.

The TCR originated in a woman aged 40 to 50 with Graves' hyperthyroidism. The chain uses TRBV6-1 and TRBJ1-1; 8 nucleotides align to TRBD1. Sequencing was performed on blood. The CDR3 coding sequence is TGTGCCAGCAGTGAACATGCAGGGGGCGCGAACCCTGAAGCTTTCTTT. Residues: CASSEHAGGANPEAFF.